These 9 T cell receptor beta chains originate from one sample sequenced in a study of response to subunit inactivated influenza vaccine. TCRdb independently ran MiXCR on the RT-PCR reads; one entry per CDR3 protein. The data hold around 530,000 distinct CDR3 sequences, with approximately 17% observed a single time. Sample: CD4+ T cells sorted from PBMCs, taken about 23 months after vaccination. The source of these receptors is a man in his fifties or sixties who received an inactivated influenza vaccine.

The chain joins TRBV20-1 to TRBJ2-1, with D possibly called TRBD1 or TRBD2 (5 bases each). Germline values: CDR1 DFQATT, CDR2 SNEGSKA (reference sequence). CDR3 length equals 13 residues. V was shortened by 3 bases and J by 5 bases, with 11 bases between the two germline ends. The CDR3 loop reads CSARGTSNNEQFF. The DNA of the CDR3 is TGCAGTGCTAGGGGGACGAGTAACAATGAGCAGTTCTTC.

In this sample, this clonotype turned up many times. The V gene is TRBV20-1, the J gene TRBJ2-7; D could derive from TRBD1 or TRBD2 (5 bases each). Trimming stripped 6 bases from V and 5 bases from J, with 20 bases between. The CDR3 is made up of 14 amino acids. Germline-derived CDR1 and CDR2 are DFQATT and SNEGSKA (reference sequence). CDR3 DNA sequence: TGCAGTGCCCGATCTGCAGGGCCAGCGGACGAGCAGTACTTC. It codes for CSARSAGPADEQYF.

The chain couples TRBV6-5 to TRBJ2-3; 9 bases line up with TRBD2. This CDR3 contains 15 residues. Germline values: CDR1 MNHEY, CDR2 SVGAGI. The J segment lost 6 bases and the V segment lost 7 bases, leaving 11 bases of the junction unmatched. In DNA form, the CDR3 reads TGTGCCAGCATTAGCGGGGGACAAGGCAAGGATACGCAGTATTTT. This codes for CASISGGQGKDTQYF.

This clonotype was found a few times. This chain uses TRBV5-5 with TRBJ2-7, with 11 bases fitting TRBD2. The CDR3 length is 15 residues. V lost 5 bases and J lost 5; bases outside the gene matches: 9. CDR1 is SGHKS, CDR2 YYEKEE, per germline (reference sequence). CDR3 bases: TGTGCCAGCAGTTACCGACTAGCGGGAACCCACGAGCAGTACTTC. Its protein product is CASSYRLAGTHEQYF.

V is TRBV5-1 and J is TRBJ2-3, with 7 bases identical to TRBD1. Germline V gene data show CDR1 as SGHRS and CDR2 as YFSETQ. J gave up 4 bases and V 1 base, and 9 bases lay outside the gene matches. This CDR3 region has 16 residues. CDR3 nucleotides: TGCGCCAGCAGCTTGATAGGGGGCCATGGTGCAGATACGCAGTATTTT. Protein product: CASSLIGGHGADTQYF.

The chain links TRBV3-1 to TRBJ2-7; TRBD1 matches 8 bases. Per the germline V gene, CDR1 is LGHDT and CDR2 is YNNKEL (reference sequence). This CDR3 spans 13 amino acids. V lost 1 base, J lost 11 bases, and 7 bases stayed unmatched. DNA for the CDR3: TGTGCCAGCAGCCAAGCAGCCGGGACAGGAAAGTACTTC. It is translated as CASSQAAGTGKYF.

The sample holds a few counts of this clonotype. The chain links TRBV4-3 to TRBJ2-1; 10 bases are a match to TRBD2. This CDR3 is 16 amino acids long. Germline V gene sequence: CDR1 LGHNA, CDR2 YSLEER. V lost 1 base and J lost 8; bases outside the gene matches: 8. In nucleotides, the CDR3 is TGCGCCAGCAGCCAAGCGAATAGCGGGAGGACCCATGAGCAGTTCTTC. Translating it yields CASSQANSGRTHEQFF.

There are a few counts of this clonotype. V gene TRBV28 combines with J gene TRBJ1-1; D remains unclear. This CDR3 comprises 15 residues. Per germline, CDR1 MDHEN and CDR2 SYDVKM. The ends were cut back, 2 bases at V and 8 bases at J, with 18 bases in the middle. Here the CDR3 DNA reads TGTGCCAGCAGTTTAGCCGGGAGGTCCACTTACGAAGCTTTCTTT. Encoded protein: CASSLAGRSTYEAFF.

The CDR3 here is CASSPWTSGRAKHSYNEQFF. CDR3 coding DNA: TGTGCCAGCAGTCCATGGACTAGCGGGAGGGCCAAGCACTCCTACAATGAGCAGTTCTTC. J is TRBJ2-1 and V is TRBV27; 15 nucleotides align to TRBD2. Germline values: CDR1 MNHEY, CDR2 SMNVEV (reference sequence). V gave up 5 bases and J gave up 0 bases; unmatched junction bases: 11. The CDR3 has 20 residues.